This TCR beta chain came from a study of blood T cells in healthy people across ages. This clonotype has only a few counts. Primers used in a second PCR of about 7 to 12 cycles were a sample-barcoded 5' primer and a J-beta primer mix. Every cDNA was tagged by a template-switch adaptor with 12 random nucleotides. TCRdb called the 5' RACE reads again in MiXCR, with one record for every CDR3 protein. The sample records about 940,000 distinct CDR3 sequences, about 48% being singletons. The CDR3 runs to 14 residues. V was cut by 6 bases and J by 3 bases, with 15 bases left in between. The sequenced material came from blood. This TCR derives from a man aged 30 to 45 in good health. V gene TRBV12-3 or TRBV12-4 combines with J gene TRBJ2-7; no firm D call. The CDR3 region has the DNA TGTGCCAGCAGCCGTCAAGACGCAAGCTACGAGCAGTACTTC. Residues: CASSRQDASYEQYF.